This T cell receptor (beta chain) was retrieved from a study of blood T cell repertoires in COVID-19. Assay: immunoSEQ multiplex PCR; the TCRdb copy retains only in-frame clones and omits some. The table lists 70,000 to 95,000 clones, 85% to 95% of them singletons, with about 5.9% in the top ten. Germline CDR1 and CDR2: MNHNS and SASEGT. Trimming cost V 4 bases and J 4 bases; bases outside gene matches: 4. This CDR3 has 16 residues. The receptor was derived from a woman in her sixties or seventies with active COVID-19. This rearrangement joins TRBV6-1 to TRBJ2-5; 15 positions agree with TRBD2. Sequenced input: peripheral blood. The CDR3 DNA follows: TGTGCCAGCAGTGCCGGACTAGCGGGAGGGAGAGAGACCCAGTACTTC. This translates into CASSAGLAGGRETQYF.